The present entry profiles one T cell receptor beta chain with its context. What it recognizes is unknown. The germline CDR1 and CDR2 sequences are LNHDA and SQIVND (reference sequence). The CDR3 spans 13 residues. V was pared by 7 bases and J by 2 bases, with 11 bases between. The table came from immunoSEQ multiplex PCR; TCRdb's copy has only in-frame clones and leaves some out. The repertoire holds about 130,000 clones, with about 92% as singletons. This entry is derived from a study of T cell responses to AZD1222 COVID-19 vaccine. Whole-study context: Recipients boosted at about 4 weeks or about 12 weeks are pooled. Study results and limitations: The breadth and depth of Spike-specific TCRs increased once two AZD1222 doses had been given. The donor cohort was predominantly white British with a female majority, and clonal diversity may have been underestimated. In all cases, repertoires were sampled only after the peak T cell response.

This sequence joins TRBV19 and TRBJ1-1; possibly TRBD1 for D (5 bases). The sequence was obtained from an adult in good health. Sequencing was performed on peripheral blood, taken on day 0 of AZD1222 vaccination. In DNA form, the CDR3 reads TGTGCCAGTACCAAGGGGCCAAACACTGAAGCTTTCTTT. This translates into CASTKGPNTEAFF.